The following is a TCR beta chain sequence with its context. Its antigen is not known. This sample stems from a study of beta chain features in type 1 diabetes. Study-level points and caveats: Significant though moderate, a shortening of TCRB CDR3s appeared in all four CD4+ subsets of Type 1 diabetes patients.

The study reverse transcribed the entire isolated RNA, so it sequenced expressed TCRB transcripts. The assay was immunoSEQ multiplex PCR, and TCRdb's table has in-frame clones only and misses some. The data contain some 70,000 clones, about 48% of them seen just once; the ten biggest clones take up roughly 0.65%. Markers CD45RO/CCR7/CD25/CD127/CD95/CD27 served to sort CD4+ naive, central memory, regulatory and stem cell-like memory cells. CDR3 length equals 14 residues. V trimming: 5 bases; J trimming: 7 bases; junction bases outside the gene matches: 10. Looked up from germline, CDR1 is MNHEY and CDR2 is SVGAGI.

Material for sequencing was central memory CD4+ T cells from blood. This TCR came from a man aged 25-45 years with type 1 diabetes. This chain uses TRBV6-5 with TRBJ1-2; 7 positions agree with TRBD1. The CDR3, as DNA: TGTGCCAGCAGTCCATACGACAGGGCGGTTGGCTACACCTTC. It is translated as CASSPYDRAVGYTF.